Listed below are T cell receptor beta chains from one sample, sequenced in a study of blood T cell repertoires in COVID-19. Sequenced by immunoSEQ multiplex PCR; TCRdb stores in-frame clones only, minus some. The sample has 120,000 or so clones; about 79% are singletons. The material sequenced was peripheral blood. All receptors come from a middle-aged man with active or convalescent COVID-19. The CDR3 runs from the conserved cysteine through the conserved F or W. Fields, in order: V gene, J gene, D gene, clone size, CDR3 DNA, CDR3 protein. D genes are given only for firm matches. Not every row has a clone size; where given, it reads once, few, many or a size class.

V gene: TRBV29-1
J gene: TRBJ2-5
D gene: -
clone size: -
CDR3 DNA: TGCAGCGTCAGACAGCAAGAGACCCAGTACTTC
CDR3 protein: CSVRQQETQYF

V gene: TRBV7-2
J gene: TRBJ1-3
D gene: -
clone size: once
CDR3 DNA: TGTGCCAGCAGCTTTCAAGGGGGTTCTGGAAACACCATATATTTT
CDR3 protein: CASSFQGGSGNTIYF

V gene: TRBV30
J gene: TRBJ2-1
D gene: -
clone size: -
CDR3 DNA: TGTGCCTGGAGTCTCAATGAGCAGTTCTTC
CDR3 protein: CAWSLNEQFF

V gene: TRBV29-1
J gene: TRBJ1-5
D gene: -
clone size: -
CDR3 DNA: TGCAGCGTTGAAGTTGCGATTAATCAGCCCCAGCATTTT
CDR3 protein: CSVEVAINQPQHF

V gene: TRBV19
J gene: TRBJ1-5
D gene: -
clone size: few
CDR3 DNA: TGTGCCAGTAGTATGTCCGGGGGCAATCAGCCCCAGCATTTT
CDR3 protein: CASSMSGGNQPQHF

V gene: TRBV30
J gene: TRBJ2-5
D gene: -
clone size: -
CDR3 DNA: TGTGCCTGGAGTGCAGGAGAGACCCAGTACTTC
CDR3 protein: CAWSAGETQYF

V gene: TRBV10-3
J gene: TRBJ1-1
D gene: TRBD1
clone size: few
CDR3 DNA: TGTGCCATCAGGGACAGGGCGGCCACTGAAGCTTTCTTT
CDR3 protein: CAIRDRAATEAFF

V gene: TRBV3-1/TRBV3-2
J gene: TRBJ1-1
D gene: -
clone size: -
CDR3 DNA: TGTGCCAGCAGCCCCCGCCGCGCAGGGGACACTGAAGCTTTCTTT
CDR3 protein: CASSPRRAGDTEAFF

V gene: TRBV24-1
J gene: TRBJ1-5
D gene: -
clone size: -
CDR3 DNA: TGTGCCACCCAGACTAAACAGCCCCAGCATTTT
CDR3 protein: CATQTKQPQHF

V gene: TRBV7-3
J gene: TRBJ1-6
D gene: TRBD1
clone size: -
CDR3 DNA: TGTGCCAGCAGCTCGAGTGGGACAGGACCCCTCCACTTT
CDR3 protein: CASSSSGTGPLHF

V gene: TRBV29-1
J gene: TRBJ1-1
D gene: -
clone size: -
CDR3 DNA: TGCAGCGTTAGAGGACAGACTTACACTGAAGCTTTCTTT
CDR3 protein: CSVRGQTYTEAFF

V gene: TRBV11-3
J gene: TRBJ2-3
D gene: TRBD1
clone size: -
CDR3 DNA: TGTGCCAGCAGCCATGGGGACAGGGGGCAAACAGATACGCAGTATTTT
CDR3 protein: CASSHGDRGQTDTQYF

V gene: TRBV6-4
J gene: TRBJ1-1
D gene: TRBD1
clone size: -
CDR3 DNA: TGTGCCAGCAGTGAGACGAACAGGGGGACTGAAGCTTTCTTT
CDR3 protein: CASSETNRGTEAFF

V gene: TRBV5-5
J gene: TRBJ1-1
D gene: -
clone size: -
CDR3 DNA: TGTGCCAGCAGCCCGGGTATAACGAACACTGAAGCTTTCTTT
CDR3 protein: CASSPGITNTEAFF

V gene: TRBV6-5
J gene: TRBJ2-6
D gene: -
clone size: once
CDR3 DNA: TGTGCCAGCAGTTCGGGGGACTCTGGGGCCAACGTCCTGACTTTC
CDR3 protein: CASSSGDSGANVLTF

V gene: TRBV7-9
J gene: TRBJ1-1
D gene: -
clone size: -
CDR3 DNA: TGTGCCAGCAGCTTAGGGGGCAGTAACACTGAAGCTTTCTTT
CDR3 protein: CASSLGGSNTEAFF

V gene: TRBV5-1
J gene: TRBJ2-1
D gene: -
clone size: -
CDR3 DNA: TGCGCCAGCAGCCCCCTCCGGGGAGGGGGAGGCGATGAGCAGTTCTTC
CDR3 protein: CASSPLRGGGGDEQFF

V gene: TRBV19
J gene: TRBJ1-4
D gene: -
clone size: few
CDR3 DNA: TGTGCCAGTAGGCGTGATGAAAAACTGTTTTTT
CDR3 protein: CASRRDEKLFF

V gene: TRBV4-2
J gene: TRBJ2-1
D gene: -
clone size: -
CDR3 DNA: TGTGCCAGCAGCCAAGGTAAAAGAGATGGCTACAATGAGCAGTTCTTC
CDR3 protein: CASSQGKRDGYNEQFF

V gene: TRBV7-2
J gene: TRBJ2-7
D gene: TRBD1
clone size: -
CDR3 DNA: TGTGCCAGCAGCGCACAGGGGATAGGGGAGCAGTACTTC
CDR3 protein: CASSAQGIGEQYF

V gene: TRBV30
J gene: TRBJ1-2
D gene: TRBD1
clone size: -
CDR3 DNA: TGTGCCTGGAGTTATGGACAGGGTGGGGGGAACTATGGCTACACCTTC
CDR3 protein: CAWSYGQGGGNYGYTF

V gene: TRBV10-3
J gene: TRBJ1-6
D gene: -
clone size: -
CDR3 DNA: TGTGCCATCGGCGGAAACAATTCACCCCTCCACTTT
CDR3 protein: CAIGGNNSPLHF

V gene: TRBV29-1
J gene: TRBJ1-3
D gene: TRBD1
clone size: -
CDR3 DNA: TGCAGCGGTAAGACAGGGGCTGGAAACACCATATATTTT
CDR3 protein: CSGKTGAGNTIYF

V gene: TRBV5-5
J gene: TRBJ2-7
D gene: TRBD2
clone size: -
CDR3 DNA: TGTGCCAGCAGCCTGCCGGGGGGGAGCTACGAGCAGTACTTC
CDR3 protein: CASSLPGGSYEQYF

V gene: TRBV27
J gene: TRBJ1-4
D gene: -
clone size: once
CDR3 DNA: TGTGCCAGCAAAATAGCGACGGCAACTAATGAAAAACTGTTTTTT
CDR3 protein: CASKIATATNEKLFF

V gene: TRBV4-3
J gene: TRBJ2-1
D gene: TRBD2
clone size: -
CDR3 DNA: TGCGCCAGCAGCCAACCGATATGGGGAGCGGGGGGGTACAATGAGCAGTTCTTC
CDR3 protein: CASSQPIWGAGGYNEQFF

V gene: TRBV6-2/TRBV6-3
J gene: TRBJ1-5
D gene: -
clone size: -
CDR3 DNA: TGTGCCAGCAGTTACACGGGGGTTCAGCCCCAGCATTTT
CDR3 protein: CASSYTGVQPQHF

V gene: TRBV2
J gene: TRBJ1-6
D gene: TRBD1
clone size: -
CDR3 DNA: TGTGCCAGCAGTGAATCAGGGGGCCTAACCCTCCACTTT
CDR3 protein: CASSESGGLTLHF

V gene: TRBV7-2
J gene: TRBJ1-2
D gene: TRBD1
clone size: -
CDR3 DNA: TGTGCCAGCAGCTTGGACCCGCTACAGGGGATTCCTGGCTACACCTTC
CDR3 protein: CASSLDPLQGIPGYTF

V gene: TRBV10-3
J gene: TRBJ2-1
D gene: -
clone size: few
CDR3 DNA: TGTGCCACCCGACAGACTGAAACTGGCCCCCAGTTCTTC
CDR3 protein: CATRQTETGPQFF

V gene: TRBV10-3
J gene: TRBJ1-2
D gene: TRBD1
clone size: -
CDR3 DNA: TGTGCCATCACCTCCGGGACAGAGGTAGATGGCTACACCTTC
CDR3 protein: CAITSGTEVDGYTF

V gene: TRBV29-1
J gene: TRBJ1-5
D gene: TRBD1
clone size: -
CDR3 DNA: TGCAGCGTGGAAGGGAGAGGGGGCAGTCAGCCCCAGCATTTT
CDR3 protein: CSVEGRGGSQPQHF

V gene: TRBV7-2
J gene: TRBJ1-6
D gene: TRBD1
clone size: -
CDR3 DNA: TGTGCCAGCAGCACCCTCTTACCCGCCAGGGGGTATAATTCACCCCTCCACTTT
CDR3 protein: CASSTLLPARGYNSPLHF

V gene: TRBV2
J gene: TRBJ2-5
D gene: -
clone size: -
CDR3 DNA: TGTGCCAGCAGTAAAATGTTCGCAGGAGAGACCCAGTACTTC
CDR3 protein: CASSKMFAGETQYF

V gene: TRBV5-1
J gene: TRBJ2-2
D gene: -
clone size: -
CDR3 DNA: TGCGCCAGCAGCCCGAGGGCAGCAGACACCGGGGAGCTGTTTTTT
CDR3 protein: CASSPRAADTGELFF

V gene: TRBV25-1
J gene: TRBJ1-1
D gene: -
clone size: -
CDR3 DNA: TGTGCCAGCGCAGACTTCAGTGGTTTGAGGACTGAAGCTTTCTTT
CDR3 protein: CASADFSGLRTEAFF

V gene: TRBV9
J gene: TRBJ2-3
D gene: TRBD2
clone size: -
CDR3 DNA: TGTGCCAGCAGCGTAGAGGCTAGCGGAACAGATACGCAGTATTTT
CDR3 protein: CASSVEASGTDTQYF

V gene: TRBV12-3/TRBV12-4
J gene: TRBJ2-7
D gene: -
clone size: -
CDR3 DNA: TGTGCCAGCAGTTGGGACAATTCCTACGAGCAGTACTTC
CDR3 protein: CASSWDNSYEQYF

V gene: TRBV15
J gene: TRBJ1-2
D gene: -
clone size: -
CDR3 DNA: TGTGCCACCAGGGAAGGGCGGGCGGTTTACTATGGCTACACCTTC
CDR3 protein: CATREGRAVYYGYTF

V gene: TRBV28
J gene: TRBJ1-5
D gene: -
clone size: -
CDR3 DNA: TGTGCCAGCACCCTAGATTATCAGCCCCAGCATTTT
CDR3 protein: CASTLDYQPQHF

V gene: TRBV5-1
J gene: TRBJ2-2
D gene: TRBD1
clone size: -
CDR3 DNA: TGCGCCAGCAGCCTGGACAGGGCCACCGGGGAGCTGTTTTTT
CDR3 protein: CASSLDRATGELFF

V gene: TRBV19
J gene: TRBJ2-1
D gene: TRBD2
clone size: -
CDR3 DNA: TGTGCCAGTAGTATAAGTCCTAGCGGGGCCAATGAGCAGTTCTTC
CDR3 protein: CASSISPSGANEQFF

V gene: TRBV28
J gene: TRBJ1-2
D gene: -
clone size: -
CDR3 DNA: TGTGCCAGCAGTTTCCTGGACAGTGGGAGTGGTGGCTACACCTTC
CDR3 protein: CASSFLDSGSGGYTF

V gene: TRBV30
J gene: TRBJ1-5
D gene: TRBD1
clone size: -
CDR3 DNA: TGTGCCTGGAGCCATCCCTGGACAGGGGGGGATCAGCCCCAGCATTTT
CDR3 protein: CAWSHPWTGGDQPQHF

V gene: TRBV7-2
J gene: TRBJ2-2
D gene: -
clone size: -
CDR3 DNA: TGTGCCAGCAGTCCCCCAAGGGGTGTCACCGGGGAGCTGTTTTTT
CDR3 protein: CASSPPRGVTGELFF

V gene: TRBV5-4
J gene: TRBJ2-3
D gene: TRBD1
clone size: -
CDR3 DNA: TGTGCCAGCAGCTTGACGGGGACAGGCCCAGATACGCAGTATTTT
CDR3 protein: CASSLTGTGPDTQYF

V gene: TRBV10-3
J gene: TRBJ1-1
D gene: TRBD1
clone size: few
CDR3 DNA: TGTGCCATCAGTCCCCGGACAGGACGCGGCGTGAACACTGAAGCTTTCTTT
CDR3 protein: CAISPRTGRGVNTEAFF

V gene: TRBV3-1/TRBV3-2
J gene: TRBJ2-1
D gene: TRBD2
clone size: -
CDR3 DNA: TGTGCCAGCAGCCAAGTCGTCCCACGCGGGGGGGCGAATGAGCAGTTCTTC
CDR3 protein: CASSQVVPRGGANEQFF

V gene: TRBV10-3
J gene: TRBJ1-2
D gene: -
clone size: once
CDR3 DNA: TGTGCCATCAGAACAGGGACTACGCTTAACTATGGCTACACCTTC
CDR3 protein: CAIRTGTTLNYGYTF

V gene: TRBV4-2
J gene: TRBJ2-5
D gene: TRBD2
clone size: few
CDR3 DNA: TGTGCCAGCAGCCAAGATCGGGGAAGCGGGGGGGCCCAGGAGACCCAGTACTTC
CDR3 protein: CASSQDRGSGGAQETQYF

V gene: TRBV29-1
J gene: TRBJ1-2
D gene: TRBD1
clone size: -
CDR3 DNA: TGCAGCGTCCTGACCTTCGTCAGGGACAGGGGCCTCCTTATAAACTATGGCTACACCTTC
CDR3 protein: CSVLTFVRDRGLLINYGYTF

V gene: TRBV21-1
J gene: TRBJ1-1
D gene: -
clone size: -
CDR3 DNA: TGTGCCAGCAGCTCTACCCGAGCTTTCTTT
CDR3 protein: CASSSTRAFF

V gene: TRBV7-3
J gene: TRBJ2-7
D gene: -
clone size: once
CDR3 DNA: TGTGCCAGCAGCCCCAACCCCGGGTCTTACGAGCAGTACTTC
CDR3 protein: CASSPNPGSYEQYF